Following are 29 T cell receptor beta chains from one sample sequenced in a study of read filtering for tumor transcriptome and immune sequencing. Molecular barcoded adaptors covering alpha/delta and beta/gamma chains were used on roughly 400 ng RNA. From the reads, TCRdb called clonotypes with MiXCR, one entry per CDR3 protein. The sample includes tens of thousands of distinct CDR3 sequences, about 21% seen only once; the top ten take around 15%. The sample comprised a population of CD138-negative cells sorted from bone marrow. Receptors were obtained from a donor older than 35 with multiple myeloma.

This clonotype was picked up many times. The chain recombines TRBV20-1 with TRBJ1-5; a weak D match, TRBD1 (5 bases). The ends were cut back, 0 bases at V and 0 bases at J, with 21 bases in the middle. This CDR3 is built from 19 residues. CDR1 and CDR2 (germline): DFQATT, SNEGSKA (reference sequence). The CDR3 DNA reads TGCAGTGCTAGAGATATCCGGGACGGAGGAATGTATAGCAATCAGCCCCAGCATTTT. As protein: CSARDIRDGGMYSNQPQHF.

This clonotype was counted many times. This sequence joins TRBV29-1 and TRBJ1-2, with TRBD1 as a possible D gene (5 bases). The CDR3 has 14 amino acids. V lost 3 bases and J 5 bases, leaving 16 bases between the germline ends. Germline V gene sequence: CDR1 SQVTM, CDR2 ANQGSEA. In nucleotides, the CDR3 is TGCAGCGTTGAGCCACCGGACACTCTATATGGCTACACCTTC. Its translation is CSVEPPDTLYGYTF.

At least ten counts were recorded for this clonotype. The V gene is TRBV6-4, the J gene TRBJ2-1, with D possibly being TRBD1 (6 bases). This CDR3 is built from 14 residues. The V gene's germline CDR1 is MRHNA and CDR2 SNTAGT. The ends were cut back, 5 bases at V and 5 bases at J, with 13 bases in the middle. The CDR3 nucleotides read TGTGCCAGCAGTAGGGGGACCGCGAACAATGAGCAGTTCTTC. It is translated as CASSRGTANNEQFF.

This clonotype came up many times. The rearrangement joins TRBV6-5 to TRBJ1-1, with 7 bases fitting TRBD1. The CDR3 spans 14 residues. V lost 4 bases, J lost 1 base, and 3 bases stayed unmatched. Germline lookup yields CDR1 MNHEY and CDR2 SVGAGI. The CDR3 protein is CASSSGQRNTEAFF. DNA of the CDR3: TGTGCCAGCAGTTCGGGACAGAGGAACACTGAAGCTTTCTTT.

This clonotype was counted ten times or more. V is TRBV7-2 and J is TRBJ1-5; weak D call: TRBD1 (6 bases). Trimming cost V 2 bases and J 0 bases, with 8 bases left between them. Germline CDR1 SGHTA, CDR2 FQGNSA. The CDR3 totals 15 residues. CDR3 coding DNA: TGTGCCAGCAGCTTAAGGGGGTATAGCAATCAGCCCCAGCATTTT. Its translation: CASSLRGYSNQPQHF.

Concerning this clonotype itself: This could be a read error, since a much larger clone is one nucleotide away. The chain uses TRBV2 and TRBJ2-3; 7 bases fit TRBD1. V was pared by 7 bases and J by 5 bases, with 6 bases of the junction left unmatched. The CDR3 covers 13 residues. CDR1 is SNHLY, CDR2 FYNNEI, per germline. CDR3 loop: CASIRGNIDTQYF. The DNA for the CDR3 is TGTGCCAGCATCAGGGGGAACATAGATACGCAGTATTTT.

This clonotype turned up a few times. The chain is built from TRBV5-1 and TRBJ2-1; D is uncertain. The CDR3 sequence is 14 residues long. The V end lost 1 base, the J end lost 5 bases, and 10 bases lay between the germline ends. CDR1 is SGHRS, CDR2 YFSETQ, per germline. The CDR3 DNA reads as TGCGCCAGCAGCTTGAGGTCTAGTAACAATGAGCAGTTCTTC. It codes for CASSLRSSNNEQFF.

This clonotype was seen a few times. The DNA for the CDR3 is TGTGCCAGCAGTTTACTCGGGGACGGCACAGATACGCAGTATTTT. The encoded protein is CASSLLGDGTDTQYF. This chain joins TRBV27 and TRBJ2-3; D is tentatively TRBD1 or TRBD2 (5 bases each). CDR1 and CDR2 from the germline V gene are MNHEY and SMNVEV (reference sequence). The CDR3 is made up of 15 amino acids. Trimming shortened V by 2 bases and J by 1 base, and 10 bases separated the two germline ends.

The V gene is TRBV19, the J gene TRBJ2-5; the match to TRBD2 covers 15 bases. The germline V gene encodes CDR1 LNHDA and CDR2 SQIVND (reference sequence). With V trimmed by 4 bases and J by 5 bases, 5 bases remained unmatched. CDR3 length: 16 amino acids. CDR3 coding DNA: TGTGCCAGTAGTACCGGACTAGCGGGAGGGGCTGAGACCCAGTACTTC. Translated, it gives CASSTGLAGGAETQYF.

This clonotype was recorded many times. The chain has TRBV20-1 and TRBJ2-5; tentative D call: TRBD2 (5 bases). The CDR3 extends over 11 amino acids. V dropped 4 bases and J dropped 4 bases, with 7 bases sitting between them. Germline V lookup: CDR1 DFQATT, CDR2 SNEGSKA (reference sequence). CDR3 sequence: CSAMAGETQYF. The CDR3 bases are TGCAGTGCTATGGCGGGAGAGACCCAGTACTTC.

Remarks on this clonotype: A read error is possible here, since a much larger clone lies one base away. The chain couples TRBV28 to TRBJ2-7; TRBD1 matches at 7 bases. The CDR3 loop spans 15 amino acids. Germline V CDR1 and CDR2: MDHEN, SYDVKM. The CDR3 protein is CASSLAGTESSEQYF. Here the CDR3 DNA reads TGTGCCAGCAGCCTAGCAGGGACAGAGTCCTCCGAGCAGTACTTC.

Many counts were recorded for this clonotype. V usage is TRBV7-9 and J usage is TRBJ2-2; D unresolved. The CDR3 is made up of 10 amino acids. CDR1 and CDR2 from the germline V gene are SEHNR and FQNEAQ (reference sequence). The V end was cut by 10 bases, the J end by 6 bases, with 6 bases between. CDR3 DNA sequence: TGTGCCACATGGGCCGGGGAGCTGTTTTTT. It codes for CATWAGELFF.

This clonotype was counted many times. V and J are TRBV5-1 and TRBJ2-1; D is possibly TRBD2 (5 bases). Trimming shortened V by 0 bases and J by 5 bases, and 15 bases separated the two germline ends. The CDR3 runs 16 residues. The V gene's germline CDR1 is SGHRS and CDR2 YFSETQ. The CDR3 reads CASSLGSGNWNNEQFF. CDR3 sequence (DNA): TGCGCCAGCAGCTTGGGTTCCGGGAACTGGAACAATGAGCAGTTCTTC.

This clonotype was counted only a few times. V usage is TRBV20-1 and J usage is TRBJ1-1; D is unclear. CDR1 and CDR2 (germline): DFQATT, SNEGSKA (reference sequence). CDR3 length equals 15 residues. Trimming took 3 bases from V and 1 from J, leaving 15 bases between them. The CDR3 nucleotides read TGCAGTGCTAGTCGCTGGGCTACGGGGAACACTGAAGCTTTCTTT. As protein: CSASRWATGNTEAFF.

A word on this clonotype: A much larger clone lies a single base off, so this may be a read error. The chain has TRBV20-1 and TRBJ2-3; D is unclear. The germline V gene encodes CDR1 DFQATT and CDR2 SNEGSKA (reference sequence). The CDR3 extends over 13 amino acids. Trimming took 5 bases from V and 6 from J, leaving 15 bases between them. CDR3 amino acids: CSAAWARKDTQYF. As DNA, the CDR3 is TGCAGTGCTGCCTGGGCGAGAAAGGATACGCAGTATTTT.

This clonotype was detected ten times or more. The rearrangement joins TRBV29-1 to TRBJ2-7; D is perhaps TRBD1 (6 bases). This CDR3 spans 13 amino acids. Germline V lookup: CDR1 SQVTM, CDR2 ANQGSEA. Trimming removed 8 bases at V and 3 bases at J, with 17 bases between. The CDR3 spells CSTIGDTRYEQYF. As DNA, the CDR3 is TGCAGCACCATCGGGGACACCCGCTACGAGCAGTACTTC.

This clonotype was observed a few times. This may arise from a read error, as a much more abundant clone is one base away. The V call is TRBV5-1, the J call TRBJ2-7; TRBD2 agrees at 7 bases. The CDR3 sequence is 16 residues long. Germline V lookup: CDR1 SGHRS, CDR2 YFSETQ. After removal of 3 bases from V and 5 bases from J, the junction contained 14 bases not matched to a gene. CDR3 sequence (DNA): TGCGCCAGCAGCTCGCTTCCTGGCGGGAGCAATAACGAGCAGTACTTC. Translated, it gives CASSSLPGGSNNEQYF. Full variable domain (missing parts from reference TRBV5-1 and TRBJ2-7): KAGVTQTPRYLIKTRGQQVTLSCSPISGHRSVSWYQQTPGQGLQFLFEYFSETQRNKGNFPGRFSGRQFSNSRSEMNVSTLELGDSALYLCASSSLPGGSNNEQYFGPGTRLTVT.

This clonotype was found many times. The DNA for the CDR3 is TGTGCCAGCAGTTATCCTAGCGGGACAGATACGCAGTATTTT. Translated: CASSYPSGTDTQYF. The V and J genes are TRBV6-6 and TRBJ2-3; TRBD2 aligns across 8 bases. V lost 3 bases, J lost 3 bases, and 2 bases stayed unmatched. The CDR3 is 14 amino acids. The germline CDR1 and CDR2 sequences are MNHNY and SVGAGI (reference sequence).

About this clonotype: The conserved phenylalanine or tryptophan is not found at the CDR3 terminus, so this likely reflects a read error. The V gene is TRBV29-1, the J gene TRBJ2-1, with D possibly matching TRBD2 (6 bases). CDR3 size: 14 residues. Germline assignment: CDR1 SQVTM and CDR2 ANQGSEA. The CDR3, as DNA: TGCAGCGCACACCGGAGGGGCTCCTACAATGGGCAGTTCCTC. Translated, it gives CSAHRRGSYNGQFL.

In this sample, this clonotype turned up many times. The V call is TRBV7-2, the J call TRBJ2-1; the match to TRBD2 covers 7 bases. V lost 1 base to trimming and J lost 7 bases; unmatched junction nucleotides: 10. The CDR3 has 16 amino acids. In germline, CDR1 is SGHTA, CDR2 FQGNSA. The CDR3 here is CASSLDGSGLRNEQFF. The CDR3 DNA sequence: TGTGCCAGCAGCTTAGATGGTAGCGGGCTCAGGAATGAGCAGTTCTTC.

This clonotype was seen repeatedly, ten times or more. V and J are TRBV20-1 and TRBJ1-2, with 7 bases identical to TRBD1. Losses at the gene ends were 0 bases for V and 2 bases for J; bases not matched to a gene: 3. The length of the CDR3 is 14 residues. Germline V gives CDR1 DFQATT, CDR2 SNEGSKA (reference sequence). The CDR3 region has the DNA TGCAGTGCTAGAGAACAGGGGCGCAACTATGGCTACACCTTC. Translated: CSAREQGRNYGYTF.

This clonotype was recorded at least ten times. This chain uses TRBV11-3 with TRBJ2-6; 12 bases map to TRBD1. The CDR3 is made up of 17 amino acids. Trimming cost V 3 bases and J 4 bases; bases outside gene matches: 4. Germline V gene lookup returns CDR1 SGHNT and CDR2 YENEEA. Here the CDR3 reads CASSLGTGGGGANVLTF. The DNA of the CDR3 is TGTGCCAGCAGCTTGGGGACAGGGGGCGGCGGGGCCAACGTCCTGACTTTC.

Turning to this clonotype: Just one base apart from a much larger clone, this may be a read error. This chain connects TRBV5-1 to TRBJ2-3, with D maybe TRBD2 (5 bases). The CDR3 totals 14 residues. V was trimmed by 6 bases and J by 5 bases, leaving 16 bases between them. CDR1 is SGHRS, CDR2 YFSETQ, per germline. The CDR3 protein is CASNKRQREDTQYF. In nucleotides, the CDR3 is TGCGCCAGCAACAAGCGGCAGAGGGAAGATACGCAGTATTTT.

This clonotype was seen only a few times. A much larger clone is a single base away; this may be a read error. DNA of the CDR3: TGTGCCAGCAGCTTAAGGGGGGCGAACACTGGAGCTTTCTTT. Protein product: CASSLRGANTGAFF. J is TRBJ1-1 and V is TRBV11-3, with D possibly TRBD1 on 6 matching bases. Germline lookup yields CDR1 SGHNT and CDR2 YENEEA. The CDR3 has 14 amino acids.

This clonotype showed up many times. The V gene is TRBV20-1, the J gene TRBJ2-3; D might be TRBD1 (5 bases). Germline V gene data show CDR1 as DFQATT and CDR2 as SNEGSKA (reference sequence). The germline V and J ends were trimmed by 0 bases and 4 bases, with 11 bases remaining between them. The CDR3 is 14 amino acids. CDR3 DNA sequence: TGCAGTGCTAGAGATCGGGTAGGGGCAGATACGCAGTATTTT. Encoded protein: CSARDRVGADTQYF.

This clonotype was observed a handful of times. The genes are TRBV13 and TRBJ2-7; D possibly corresponds to TRBD1 (5 bases). This CDR3 contains 15 residues. V was clipped by 5 bases and J by 0 bases, with 14 bases between them. The germline V gene encodes CDR1 PRHDT and CDR2 FYEKMQ (reference sequence). The CDR3: CASSPGDSPSYEQYF. CDR3 bases: TGTGCCAGCAGCCCCGGAGACAGTCCCTCCTACGAGCAGTACTTC.

This clonotype was seen only a few times. CDR3 protein: CATGRGTATDTQYF. CDR3 DNA sequence: TGTGCCACCGGTCGCGGGACAGCCACAGATACGCAGTATTTT. The chain links TRBV15 to TRBJ2-3; tentatively, D is TRBD1 (7 bases). Germline values: CDR1 LNHNV, CDR2 YYDKDF (reference sequence). This CDR3 is 14 amino acids long. Trimming shortened V by 8 bases and J by 2 bases, and 14 bases separated the two germline ends.

This clonotype was seen ten or more times. The chain uses TRBV10-3 and TRBJ2-3; D gene uncertain. Germline values: CDR1 ENHRY, CDR2 SYGVKD. CDR3 length: 14 amino acids. Trimming took 3 bases from V and 3 from J, leaving 10 bases between them. Written as DNA, the CDR3 is TGTGCCATCAGTGAAGTAGGTTCAACAGATACGCAGTATTTT. Translated, it gives CAISEVGSTDTQYF.

This clonotype came up many times. V gene TRBV20-1 combines with J gene TRBJ2-1; D is uncertain. CDR1 and CDR2 (germline): DFQATT, SNEGSKA (reference sequence). Trimming left V 2 bases short and J 5 bases short, with 4 bases between. The CDR3 sequence is 11 residues long. CDR3 sequence reads: CSARPNNEQFF. The CDR3 nucleotides read TGCAGTGCTAGACCAAACAATGAGCAGTTCTTC.